This T cell receptor (beta chain) is drawn from a study of T cells expressing NK-cell markers. This CDR3 has 17 residues. In germline, CDR1 is SGHTA, CDR2 FQGNSA. As for this clonotype: What it recognizes is unknown.

Study results and limitations: Once again these clonotypes came out on top in the CD3+CD56-NKG2C+ fraction of four donors.

The authors generated TCR beta cDNA through 5'RACE template switching with UMIs. TCRdb reworked the 5' RACE reads into one entry per CDR3 protein, no DNA. The table lists about 160,000 distinct CDR3 sequences. The sequenced sample was blood T cells: a sorted CD56 or NKG2C T cell subset, CD4+ or CD8+ T cells, or bulk PBMC T cells (not recorded which). The chain links TRBV7-2 to TRBJ2-3; the TCRdb D gene call, TRBD1, has no DNA to confirm it. This clonotype originated in a woman between 18 and 70 years old in good health. The CDR3: CASSLRYGGSTPDTQYF.